These 26 T cell receptor beta chains came from one sample sequenced in a study of blood T cell repertoires in COVID-19. The protocol was immunoSEQ multiplex PCR, while the TCRdb copy is restricted to in-frame clones and leaves out a portion. The repertoire consists of fewer than 80,000 clones, with about nine tenths occurring once and the leading ten covering approximately 9.1%. Sequencing was done on a sample of peripheral blood. The receptors originated from a human donor in a cohort sampled during active COVID-19.

The chain carries TRBV5-1 and TRBJ2-7, with TRBD2 matching 9 bases. Germline V gene data show CDR1 as SGHRS and CDR2 as YFSETQ. CDR3 length equals 15 residues. J lost 3 bases, V lost 0 bases, and 4 bases had no gene match. The CDR3 protein is CASSLVASGDYEQYF. The CDR3, as DNA: TGCGCCAGCAGCTTGGTGGCTAGCGGGGACTACGAGCAGTACTTC.

The gene calls are TRBV6-5 and TRBJ2-4; 7 nucleotides agree with TRBD2. J lost 0 bases, V lost 10 bases, and 6 bases had no gene match. Germline V gives CDR1 MNHEY, CDR2 SVGAGI. The CDR3 is made up of 14 amino acids. CDR3 loop: CATRAGPAKNIQYF. CDR3 bases: TGTGCCACCAGAGCGGGGCCAGCCAAAAACATTCAGTACTTC.

CDR3 protein: CAWSRGQDNSPLHF. The CDR3 DNA is TGTGCCTGGAGTCGGGGACAGGATAATTCACCCCTCCACTTT. This chain uses TRBV30 with TRBJ1-6, with 8 positions matching TRBD1. This CDR3 comprises 14 residues. With 2 bases clipped from V and 5 bases from J, the junction kept 2 bases outside the gene matches. Germline CDR1 and CDR2: GTSNPN and SVGIG (reference sequence). The full variable domain, its missing parts supplied by reference TRBV30 and TRBJ1-6, is SQTIHQWPATLVQPVGSPLSLECTVEGTSNPNLYWYRQAAGRGLQLLFYSVGIGQISSEVPQNLSASRPQDRQFILSSKKLLLSDSGFYLCAWSRGQDNSPLHFGNGTRLTVT.

The chain recombines TRBV6-5 with TRBJ2-2; unclear D gene. This CDR3 has 14 amino acids. The germline gives CDR1 MNHEY, CDR2 SVGAGI. V gave up 6 bases and J gave up 0 bases, with 8 bases separating them. Here the CDR3 reads CASRARSNTGELFF. CDR3 nucleotide sequence: TGTGCCAGCAGGGCCAGATCGAACACCGGGGAGCTGTTTTTT.

The chain has TRBV19 and TRBJ2-7; possibly TRBD1 for D (6 bases). Germline values: CDR1 LNHDA, CDR2 SQIVND (reference sequence). The CDR3 is made up of 14 amino acids. The germline V and J ends were trimmed by 7 bases and 0 bases, with 13 bases remaining between them. In DNA, the CDR3 is TGTGCCAGTACCGCAACGACAGGCTCCTACGAGCAGTACTTC. This gives the protein CASTATTGSYEQYF.

This sequence joins TRBV19 and TRBJ2-7; possible D gene TRBD1, 5 bases. Germline assignment: CDR1 LNHDA and CDR2 SQIVND (reference sequence). V was pared by 8 bases and J by 2 bases, with 10 bases between. The length of the CDR3 is 12 residues. In DNA, the CDR3 is TGTGCCAGTTCGGACACGGCCTACGAGCAGTACTTC. It is translated as CASSDTAYEQYF.

The rearrangement uses TRBV27 and TRBJ1-2; 7 nucleotides agree with TRBD1. CDR1 is MNHEY, CDR2 SMNVEV, per germline (reference sequence). The CDR3 spans 13 residues. The trim removed 6 bases at V and 4 bases at J, leaving 5 bases unmatched. CDR3 nucleotide sequence: TGTGCCAGCAGAATGGGACAGTTCTATGGCTACACCTTC. This translates into CASRMGQFYGYTF.

The J gene is TRBJ2-5, the V gene TRBV3-1 (or the pseudogene TRBV3-2); no reliable D call. Per the germline V gene, CDR1 is LGHDT and CDR2 is YNNKEL (reference sequence). The V end lost 2 bases, the J end lost 2 bases, and 3 bases lay between the germline ends. The CDR3 has 12 residues. This CDR3 is CASSQTQETQYF. The CDR3 DNA sequence: TGTGCCAGCAGCCAAACTCAAGAGACCCAGTACTTC.

CDR3 amino acids: CASTHRGAGYDLGNTIYF. The CDR3 nucleotides read TGTGCCAGCACCCACCGGGGGGCAGGGTACGATCTGGGAAACACCATATATTTT. The chain links TRBV28 to TRBJ1-3, with D perhaps TRBD1 (6 bases). V was trimmed by 7 bases and J by 4 bases, leaving 26 bases between them. Germline-derived CDR1 and CDR2 are MDHEN and SYDVKM. The CDR3 spans 18 residues.

A note on this clone: The junction does not match germline at one end; this may be a read error. This sequence joins TRBV11-2 and TRBJ1-4; no clear D gene. Per the germline V gene, CDR1 is SGHAT and CDR2 is FQNNGV. CDR3 length: 12 residues. The CDR3 reads CASSLDSLPLTF. Written as DNA, the CDR3 is TGTGCCAGCAGCTTAGATTCACTACCTTTGACTTTT.

The chain combines TRBV18 with TRBJ2-1; 7 bases fit TRBD1. This CDR3 region has 16 residues. V lost 1 base to trimming and J lost 4 bases; unmatched junction nucleotides: 7. CDR1 and CDR2 (germline): KGHSH, LQKENI. The DNA of the CDR3 is TGTGCCAGCTCACCACAGTCCGGGACAGATTACAATGAGCAGTTCTTC. Residues: CASSPQSGTDYNEQFF. Full variable domain (rest looked up from reference TRBV18 and TRBJ2-1): NAGVMQNPRHLVRRRGQEARLRCSPMKGHSHVYWYRQLPEEGLKFMVYLQKENIIDESGMPKERFSAEFPKEGPSILRIQQVVRGDSAAYFCASSPQSGTDYNEQFFGPGTRLTVL.

This chain joins TRBV7-8 and TRBJ1-2, with TRBD1 identical over 7 bases. Unmatched junction bases numbered 10, after V lost 5 bases and J lost 4 bases. Germline-derived CDR1 and CDR2 are SGHVS and FQNEAQ. The CDR3 is made up of 15 amino acids. DNA of the CDR3: TGTGCCAGCAGCATAGGACAGGCACAGGCCTATGGCTACACCTTC. It yields the protein CASSIGQAQAYGYTF.

The chain uses TRBV2 and TRBJ2-7, with 9 bases aligning to TRBD1. Germline CDR1 SNHLY, CDR2 FYNNEI. There are 16 residues in the CDR3. J was trimmed by 5 bases and V by 3 bases; bases with no gene match: 11. This CDR3 is CASSERGTGIFNEQYF. DNA for the CDR3: TGTGCCAGCAGTGAGAGAGGGACAGGGATCTTCAACGAGCAGTACTTC.

The CDR3 spells CASSYGSGGLDIVTQYF. Written as DNA, the CDR3 is TGTGCCAGCAGTTACGGGTCCGGCGGGTTGGATATTGTGACCCAGTACTTC. The chain joins TRBV6-2 or TRBV6-3 to TRBJ2-5; tentative D call: TRBD2 (5 bases). Between the trimmed V and J ends, which lost 2 bases and 7 bases, there was a span of 23 bases. The CDR3 is 17 amino acids. Germline CDR1 is MNHEY and CDR2 is SVGEGT.

The CDR3 DNA reads as TGTGCCAGCAGCCAAGACGCTAGCGGGGGCCCCACAGATACGCAGTATTTT. It translates to CASSQDASGGPTDTQYF. V and J are TRBV4-2 and TRBJ2-3; 10 nucleotides line up with TRBD2. J gave up 2 bases and V 0 bases, and 5 bases lay outside the gene matches. The CDR3 loop spans 17 amino acids. Germline CDR1 is LGHNA and CDR2 is YNFKEQ.

The chain uses TRBV15 and TRBJ2-7; 8 nucleotides match TRBD1. The CDR3 extends over 18 amino acids. V trimming: 9 bases; J trimming: 5 bases; junction bases outside the gene matches: 24. Germline lookup yields CDR1 LNHNV and CDR2 YYDKDF (reference sequence). The CDR3 DNA reads TGTGCCACTTCCCGGGGGCGCGACGACAGGGGACCGGGGCACGAGCAGTACTTC. It translates to CATSRGRDDRGPGHEQYF.

This chain uses TRBV7-6 with TRBJ1-4; D perhaps matches TRBD1 (5 bases). Germline CDR1 is SGHVS and CDR2 is FNYEAQ. CDR3 length equals 13 residues. V gave up 5 bases and J gave up 8 bases, with 12 bases separating them. CDR3 sequence: CASSQGIEEKLFF. CDR3 DNA: TGTGCCAGCAGCCAGGGAATCGAGGAAAAACTGTTTTTT.

The chain uses TRBV5-8 and TRBJ1-5, with D possibly being TRBD1 (6 bases). CDR3 length: 16 residues. With 4 bases removed from V and 0 bases from J, the gap between germline ends came to 14 bases. Germline V lookup: CDR1 SGHTS, CDR2 YDEGEE. The CDR3 sequence: CASSEGGGYSNQPQHF. The DNA of the CDR3 is TGTGCCAGCAGCGAGGGGGGAGGGTATAGCAATCAGCCCCAGCATTTT.

For the CDR3, the DNA is TGTGCCTGGAGTCCTCCGGCGGGAAGGACTGAAGCTTTCTTT. The encoded protein is CAWSPPAGRTEAFF. This chain joins TRBV30 and TRBJ1-1; no reliable D call. In germline, CDR1 is GTSNPN, CDR2 SVGIG (reference sequence). The CDR3 sequence is 14 residues long. Trimming shortened V by 2 bases and J by 5 bases, and 15 bases separated the two germline ends.

This chain joins TRBV27 and TRBJ2-3; TRBD2 aligns across 7 bases. Germline-derived CDR1 and CDR2 are MNHEY and SMNVEV (reference sequence). The CDR3 totals 16 residues. With 5 bases clipped from V and 4 bases from J, the junction kept 12 bases outside the gene matches. CDR3 sequence: CASSHHGGGVPDTQYF. As DNA, the CDR3 is TGTGCCAGCAGTCACCATGGGGGAGGGGTCCCAGATACGCAGTATTTT.

This clone was observed a single time. The CDR3 sequence is CASSWTGKDGYTF. DNA for the CDR3: TGTGCCAGCAGCTGGACAGGGAAGGATGGCTACACCTTC. J is TRBJ1-2 and V is TRBV5-4, with 8 nucleotides matching TRBD1. CDR3 size: 13 residues. CDR1 is SGHNT and CDR2 is YYREEE in the germline V gene (reference sequence). After removal of 3 bases from V and 6 bases from J, the junction contained 4 bases not matched to a gene.

This chain uses TRBV5-1 with TRBJ1-5; 7 nucleotides align to TRBD1. V was clipped by 0 bases and J by 7 bases; unmatched bases: 7. Germline V lookup: CDR1 SGHRS, CDR2 YFSETQ. The CDR3 consists of 15 residues. The CDR3 region is CASSLGPGGNQPQHF. The CDR3 coding sequence is TGCGCCAGCAGCTTGGGTCCAGGGGGTAACCAGCCCCAGCATTTT.

This rearrangement joins TRBV6-1 to TRBJ1-4; weak D call: TRBD1 (5 bases). V was cut by 5 bases and J by 8 bases, with 15 bases left in between. The germline V gene encodes CDR1 MNHNS and CDR2 SASEGT. CDR3 length: 14 residues. The CDR3 protein is CASSYRARGEKLFF. The CDR3 bases are TGTGCCAGCAGTTATCGCGCCCGGGGGGAAAAACTGTTTTTT.

The chain uses TRBV28 and TRBJ1-1; D call uncertain. The CDR3 contains 12 residues. V dropped 6 bases and J dropped 9 bases, with 14 bases sitting between them. CDR1 is MDHEN, CDR2 SYDVKM, per germline. CDR3: CASSQPPYQAFF. The CDR3 nucleotides are TGTGCCAGCAGCCAACCGCCCTATCAAGCTTTCTTT.

V and J are TRBV30 and TRBJ2-1; D might be TRBD2 (6 bases). This CDR3 is built from 15 residues. Germline lookup yields CDR1 GTSNPN and CDR2 SVGIG (reference sequence). V lost 5 bases and J lost 6, with 20 bases in between. The CDR3 region is CAWRGKDSRRNEQFF. CDR3 bases: TGTGCCTGGCGGGGGAAAGACAGTCGGCGCAATGAGCAGTTCTTC.

The V gene is TRBV21-1, the J gene TRBJ1-1. TRBV21-1 is a documented pseudogene. This CDR3 comprises 11 residues. The CDR3 sequence: CASDTGTEAFF. DNA for the CDR3: TGTGCCAGCGACACGGGAACTGAAGCTTTCTTT.